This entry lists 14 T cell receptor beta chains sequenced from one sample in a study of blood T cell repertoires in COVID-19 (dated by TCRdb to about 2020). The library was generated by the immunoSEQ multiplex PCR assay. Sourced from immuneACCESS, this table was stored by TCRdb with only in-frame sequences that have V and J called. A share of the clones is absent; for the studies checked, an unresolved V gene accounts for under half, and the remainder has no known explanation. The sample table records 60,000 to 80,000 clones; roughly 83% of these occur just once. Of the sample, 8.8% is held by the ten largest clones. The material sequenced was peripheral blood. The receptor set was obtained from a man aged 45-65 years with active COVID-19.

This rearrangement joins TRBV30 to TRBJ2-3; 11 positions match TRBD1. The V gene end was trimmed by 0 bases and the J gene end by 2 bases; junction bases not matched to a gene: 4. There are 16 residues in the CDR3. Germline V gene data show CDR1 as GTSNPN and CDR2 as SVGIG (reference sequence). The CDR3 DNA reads TGTGCCTGGAGTGTCGGGACAGGGGGACCCACAGATACGCAGTATTTT. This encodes CAWSVGTGGPTDTQYF.

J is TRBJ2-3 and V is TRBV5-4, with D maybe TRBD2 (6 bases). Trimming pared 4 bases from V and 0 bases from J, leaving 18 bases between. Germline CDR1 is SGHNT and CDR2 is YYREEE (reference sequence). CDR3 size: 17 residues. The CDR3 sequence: CASSGRRSSDSTDTQYF. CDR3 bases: TGTGCCAGCAGCGGCCGGCGGTCTAGCGACAGCACAGATACGCAGTATTTT.

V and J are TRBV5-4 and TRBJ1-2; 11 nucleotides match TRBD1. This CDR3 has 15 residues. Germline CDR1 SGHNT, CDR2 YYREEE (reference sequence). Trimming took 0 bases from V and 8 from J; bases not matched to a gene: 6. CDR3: CASSLGGQGVVGYTF. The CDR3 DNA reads TGTGCCAGCAGCTTGGGGGGACAGGGGGTGGTAGGCTACACCTTC.

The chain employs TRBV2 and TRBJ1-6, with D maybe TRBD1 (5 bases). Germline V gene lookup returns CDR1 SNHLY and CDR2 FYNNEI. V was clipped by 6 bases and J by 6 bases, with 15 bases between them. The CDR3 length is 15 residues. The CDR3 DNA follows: TGTGCCAGCAGCCAGGACCACCAGGGTAATTCACCCCTCCACTTT. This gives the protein CASSQDHQGNSPLHF.

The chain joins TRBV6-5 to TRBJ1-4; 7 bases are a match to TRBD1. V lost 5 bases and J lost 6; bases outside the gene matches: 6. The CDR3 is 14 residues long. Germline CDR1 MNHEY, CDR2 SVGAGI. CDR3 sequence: CASSKTGRDEKLFF. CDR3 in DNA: TGTGCCAGCAGTAAGACAGGGCGGGATGAAAAACTGTTTTTT.

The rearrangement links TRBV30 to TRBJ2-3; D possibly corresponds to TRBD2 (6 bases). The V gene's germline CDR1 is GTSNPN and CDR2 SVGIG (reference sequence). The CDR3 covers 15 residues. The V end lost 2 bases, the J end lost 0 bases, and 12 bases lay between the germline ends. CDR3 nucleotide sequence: TGTGCCTGGAGTAGGGGCGGGATCAGCACAGATACGCAGTATTTT. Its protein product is CAWSRGGISTDTQYF.

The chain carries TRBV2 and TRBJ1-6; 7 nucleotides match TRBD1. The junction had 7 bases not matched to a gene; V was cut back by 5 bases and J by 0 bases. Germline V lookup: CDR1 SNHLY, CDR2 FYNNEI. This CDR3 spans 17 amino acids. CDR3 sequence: CASSLDRPSSYNSPLHF. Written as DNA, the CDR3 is TGTGCCAGCAGTCTGGACAGGCCGAGCTCCTATAATTCACCCCTCCACTTT.

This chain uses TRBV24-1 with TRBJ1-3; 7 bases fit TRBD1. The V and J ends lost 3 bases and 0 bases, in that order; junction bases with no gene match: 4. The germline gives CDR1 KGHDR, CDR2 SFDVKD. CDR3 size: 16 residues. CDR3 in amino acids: CATSDPQGLSGNTIYF. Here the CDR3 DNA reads TGTGCCACCAGTGATCCACAGGGGCTCTCTGGAAACACCATATATTTT.

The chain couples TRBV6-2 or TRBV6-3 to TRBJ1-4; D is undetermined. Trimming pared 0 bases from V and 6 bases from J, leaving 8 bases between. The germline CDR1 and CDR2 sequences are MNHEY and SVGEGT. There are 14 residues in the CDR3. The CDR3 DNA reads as TGTGCCAGCAGTTACTCCACAAGCGATGAAAAACTGTTTTTT. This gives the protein CASSYSTSDEKLFF.

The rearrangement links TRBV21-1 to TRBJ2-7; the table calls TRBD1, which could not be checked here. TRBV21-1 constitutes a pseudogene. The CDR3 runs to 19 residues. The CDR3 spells CASSDGGDRILLSSYEQYF. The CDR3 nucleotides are TGTGCCAGCAGCGATGGGGGGGACAGGATTCTTCTGAGCTCCTACGAGCAGTACTTC.

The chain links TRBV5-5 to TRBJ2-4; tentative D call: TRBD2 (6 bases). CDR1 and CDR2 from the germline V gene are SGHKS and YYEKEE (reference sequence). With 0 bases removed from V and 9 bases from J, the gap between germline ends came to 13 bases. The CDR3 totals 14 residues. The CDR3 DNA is TGTGCCAGCAGCTTGGCGTCGTGGAGGGGCATTCAGTACTTC. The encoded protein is CASSLASWRGIQYF.

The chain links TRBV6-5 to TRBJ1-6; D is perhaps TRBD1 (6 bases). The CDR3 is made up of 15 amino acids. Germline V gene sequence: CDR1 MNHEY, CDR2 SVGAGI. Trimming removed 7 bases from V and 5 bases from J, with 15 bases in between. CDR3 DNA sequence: TGTGCCAGCATAGGCCTAGGACAGCATAATTCACCCCTCCACTTT. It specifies CASIGLGQHNSPLHF.

The CDR3 loop reads CASSQQQFDQPQHF. CDR3 nucleotide sequence: TGCGCCAGCAGCCAACAACAGTTTGACCAGCCCCAGCATTTT. The chain uses TRBV4-1 and TRBJ1-5; D gene uncertain. This CDR3 region has 14 residues. Germline CDR1 and CDR2: MGHRA and YSYEKL. The V end was cut by 2 bases, the J end by 7 bases, with 12 bases between.

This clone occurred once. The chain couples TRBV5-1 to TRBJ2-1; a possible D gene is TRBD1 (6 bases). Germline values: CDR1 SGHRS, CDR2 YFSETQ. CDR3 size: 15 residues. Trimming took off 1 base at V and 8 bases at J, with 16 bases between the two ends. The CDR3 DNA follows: TGCGCCAGCAGCTTGCCGGCAGGGGTCATCGATGAGCAGTTCTTC. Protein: CASSLPAGVIDEQFF.